Below, 21 T cell receptor beta chains from the same sample are listed, as sequenced in a study of T cell responses to AZD1222 COVID-19 vaccine (dated by TCRdb to about 2021). Explained via the paper, the time point label denotes: baseline before first vaccination. Receptor amplification or capture employed the immunoSEQ multiplex PCR assay. TCRdb provides this immuneACCESS table in a form limited to in-frame rearrangements. Some clones are lacking; in checked studies, under half of them reflect an unresolved V gene, and why the rest are absent is not known. The sample table contains about 120,000 clones; only one count was recorded for roughly 90% of them. Over 3% of the sample goes to the ten largest clones. Material: peripheral blood, obtained on day 0 of AZD1222 vaccination. All receptors derive from an adult in good health.

The CDR3 protein is CASSPGLPTGELFF. The CDR3 DNA is TGTGCCAGCAGCCCTGGACTACCAACCGGGGAGCTGTTTTTT. J is TRBJ2-2 and V is TRBV13, with D maybe TRBD2 (6 bases). The CDR3 loop spans 14 amino acids. Germline CDR1 PRHDT, CDR2 FYEKMQ (reference sequence). Between the trimmed V and J ends, which lost 5 bases and 5 bases, there was a span of 12 bases. Supplemented by reference TRBV13 and TRBJ2-2, the full variable domain reads AAGVIQSPRHLIKEKRETATLKCYPIPRHDTVYWYQQGPGQDPQFLISFYEKMQSDKGSIPDRFSAQQFSDYHSELNMSSLELGDSALYFCASSPGLPTGELFFGEGSRLTVL.

The rearrangement links TRBV14 to TRBJ1-6; 7 bases map to TRBD1. The V segment lost 1 base and the J segment 6 bases; nucleotides outside the gene matches: 3. This CDR3 comprises 15 residues. In germline, CDR1 is SGHDN, CDR2 FVKESK. CDR3 protein: CASSQGPGGNSPLHF. CDR3 coding DNA: TGTGCCAGCAGCCAAGGTCCAGGGGGTAATTCACCCCTCCACTTT.

V and J are TRBV5-1 and TRBJ1-2, with D tentatively TRBD1 (5 bases). V was clipped by 4 bases and J by 4 bases, with 17 bases between them. Germline CDR1 is SGHRS and CDR2 is YFSETQ. There are 15 residues in the CDR3. The CDR3 protein is CASSPQGAGVYGYTF. The CDR3 DNA follows: TGCGCCAGCAGCCCTCAGGGAGCGGGGGTCTATGGCTACACCTTC.

The chain couples TRBV9 to TRBJ2-2; D unclear. CDR3 size: 12 residues. The germline V gene encodes CDR1 SGDLS and CDR2 YYNGEE. The V gene lost 4 bases and the J gene lost 7 bases, with 8 bases spanning the gap. The CDR3 is CASSPRGGELFF. The CDR3 DNA reads TGTGCCAGCAGCCCCCGTGGCGGGGAGCTGTTTTTT.

The chain is built from TRBV5-6 and TRBJ2-7; the D is unclear. Germline V lookup: CDR1 SGHDT, CDR2 YYEEEE. CDR3 length: 14 amino acids. The V end lost 4 bases, the J end lost 6 bases, and 17 bases lay between the germline ends. CDR3 loop: CASSTTVAPTEQYF. CDR3 sequence (DNA): TGTGCCAGCAGCACGACGGTGGCACCCACCGAGCAGTACTTC. The whole variable domain, filled in from reference TRBV5-6 and TRBJ2-7, reads DAGVTQSPTHLIKTRGQQVTLRCSPKSGHDTVSWYQQALGQGPQFIFQYYEEEERQRGNFPDRFSGHQFPNYSSELNVNALLLGDSALYLCASSTTVAPTEQYFGPGTRLTVT.

The chain carries TRBV9 and TRBJ2-1; weak D call: TRBD2 (6 bases). The CDR3 runs to 16 residues. Germline V gives CDR1 SGDLS, CDR2 YYNGEE. V dropped 0 bases and J dropped 3 bases, with 13 bases sitting between them. The CDR3 DNA reads TGTGCCAGCAGCGTAGCCCCCTCGACTAGCTACAATGAGCAGTTCTTC. As protein: CASSVAPSTSYNEQFF.

The J gene is TRBJ1-2, the V gene TRBV6-2 or TRBV6-3, with 7 bases fitting TRBD1. J gave up 3 bases and V 6 bases, and 7 bases lay outside the gene matches. Germline V gene sequence: CDR1 MNHEY, CDR2 SVGEGT. CDR3 size: 14 residues. The CDR3 loop reads CASRPTDRDYGYTF. For the CDR3, the DNA is TGTGCCAGCAGACCTACCGACAGGGACTATGGCTACACCTTC.

This clone was found once. The chain is built from TRBV14 and TRBJ1-2; no reliable D call. The ends were cut back, 1 base at V and 5 bases at J, with 8 bases in the middle. The CDR3 sequence is 13 residues long. The V gene's germline CDR1 is SGHDN and CDR2 FVKESK. CDR3 loop: CASSQAEGYGYTF. CDR3 bases: TGTGCCAGCAGCCAAGCGGAGGGTTATGGCTACACCTTC. The full variable domain, rest sourced from reference TRBV14 and TRBJ1-2, is EAGVTQFPSHSVIEKGQTVTLRCDPISGHDNLYWYRRVMGKEIKFLLHFVKESKQDESGMPNNRFLAERTGGTYSTLKVQPAELEDSGVYFCASSQAEGYGYTFGSGTRLTVV.

The chain couples TRBV5-1 to TRBJ1-5; TRBD1 might be the D (6 bases). The CDR3 has 15 residues. The germline gives CDR1 SGHRS, CDR2 YFSETQ. The V end lost 0 bases, the J end lost 1 base, and 8 bases lay between the germline ends. CDR3 region: CASSLVGASNQPQHF. The CDR3 region has the DNA TGCGCCAGCAGCTTGGTGGGGGCGAGCAATCAGCCCCAGCATTTT.

This clone was detected a few times. The chain joins TRBV7-3 to TRBJ1-2; 7 bases map to TRBD1. The V gene end was trimmed by 2 bases and the J gene end by 4 bases; junction bases not matched to a gene: 7. The CDR3 is made up of 15 amino acids. CDR1 and CDR2 (germline): SGHTA, FQGTGA. CDR3: CASSLSGTDVYGYTF. The CDR3 DNA follows: TGTGCCAGCAGCTTATCCGGGACAGACGTCTATGGCTACACCTTC.

This clone was seen just once. The chain combines TRBV19 with TRBJ1-5; no definite D call. CDR1 and CDR2 (germline): LNHDA, SQIVND (reference sequence). With 6 bases removed from V and 1 base from J, the gap between germline ends came to 10 bases. There are 14 residues in the CDR3. For the CDR3, the DNA is TGTGCCAGTAGGGGAGTTGGGAGCAATCAGCCCCAGCATTTT. Its protein is CASRGVGSNQPQHF.

J is TRBJ1-1 and V is TRBV6-5; D call uncertain. Germline-derived CDR1 and CDR2 are MNHEY and SVGAGI. The length of the CDR3 is 12 residues. The ends were cut back, 2 bases at V and 8 bases at J, with 9 bases in the middle. The CDR3 loop is CASSYAQIEAFF. The CDR3 DNA is TGTGCCAGCAGTTACGCGCAAATCGAAGCTTTCTTT.

This chain joins TRBV5-4 and TRBJ1-2; D is possibly TRBD1 (6 bases). The CDR3 runs 15 residues. CDR1 SGHNT and CDR2 YYREEE come from the germline V gene (reference sequence). V shed 5 bases and J shed 3 bases, with 17 bases lying between them. CDR3 sequence (DNA): TGTGCCAGCAGACGAGTACAGGGTGACGACTATGGCTACACCTTC. Residues: CASRRVQGDDYGYTF.

This rearrangement joins TRBV5-6 to TRBJ2-1; possible D gene TRBD2, 6 bases. CDR1 SGHDT and CDR2 YYEEEE come from the germline V gene. Trimming cost V 1 base and J 6 bases, with 17 bases left between them. The CDR3 runs to 16 residues. In DNA form, the CDR3 reads TGTGCCAGCAGCTTGCCCGCGGGGTCCCGATTCAATGAGCAGTTCTTC. Translated: CASSLPAGSRFNEQFF.

Here the CDR3 reads CASSESRYEQYF. The CDR3 DNA is TGTGCCAGCAGTGAATCCCGCTACGAGCAGTACTTC. The chain links TRBV6-1 to TRBJ2-7; D not resolved. The V end lost 2 bases, the J end lost 3 bases, and 5 bases lay between the germline ends. Germline loops: CDR1 MNHNS, CDR2 SASEGT. There are 12 residues in the CDR3.

The rearrangement joins TRBV6-6 to TRBJ1-2; the match to TRBD1 covers 7 bases. CDR1 MNHNY and CDR2 SVGAGI come from the germline V gene (reference sequence). The junction had 7 bases not matched to a gene; V was cut back by 7 bases and J by 2 bases. The CDR3 sequence is 14 residues long. The CDR3 nucleotides are TGTGCCAGCACCCCGCCGGGACAGAACTATGGCTACACCTTC. Translation: CASTPPGQNYGYTF.

J is TRBJ2-5 and V is TRBV12-3 or TRBV12-4; D unresolved. V was pared by 2 bases and J by 3 bases, with 7 bases between. CDR3 length equals 13 residues. The CDR3, as DNA: TGTGCCAGCAGTTTAATTGGAAAAGAGACCCAGTACTTC. It translates to CASSLIGKETQYF.

The gene calls are TRBV6-5 and TRBJ1-5; the match to TRBD1 covers 7 bases. Germline V lookup: CDR1 MNHEY, CDR2 SVGAGI. The ends lost 10 bases at V and 3 bases at J; junction bases unmatched: 12. CDR3 size: 15 residues. The CDR3 region has the DNA TGTGCCACAAAGGCCGGGACAGCGTTCAATCAGCCCCAGCATTTT. Translated, it gives CATKAGTAFNQPQHF.

V is TRBV19 and J is TRBJ1-1; D uncertain. This CDR3 spans 13 amino acids. Looked up from germline, CDR1 is LNHDA and CDR2 is SQIVND (reference sequence). V was clipped by 4 bases and J by 1 base, with 7 bases between them. CDR3 coding DNA: TGTGCCAGTAGTAACACAGAGAACACTGAAGCTTTCTTT. Translating it yields CASSNTENTEAFF.

The J gene is TRBJ2-3, the V gene TRBV6-1; D perhaps matches TRBD1 (6 bases). V lost 3 bases and J 3 bases, leaving 13 bases between the germline ends. Looked up from germline, CDR1 is MNHNS and CDR2 is SASEGT. The CDR3 has 15 residues. In DNA, the CDR3 is TGTGCCAGCAGTGACGCCAAGGGGGTAACAGATACGCAGTATTTT. It codes for CASSDAKGVTDTQYF.

The chain's CDR3 is CASSEAGGLPEGYTF. The CDR3 DNA reads as TGTGCCAGCAGTGAAGCGGGGGGCCTGCCTGAAGGCTACACCTTC. J is TRBJ1-2 and V is TRBV6-1; tentatively, D is TRBD1 (6 bases). The germline V gene encodes CDR1 MNHNS and CDR2 SASEGT. Trimming pared 0 bases from V and 8 bases from J, leaving 16 bases between. This CDR3 contains 15 residues.